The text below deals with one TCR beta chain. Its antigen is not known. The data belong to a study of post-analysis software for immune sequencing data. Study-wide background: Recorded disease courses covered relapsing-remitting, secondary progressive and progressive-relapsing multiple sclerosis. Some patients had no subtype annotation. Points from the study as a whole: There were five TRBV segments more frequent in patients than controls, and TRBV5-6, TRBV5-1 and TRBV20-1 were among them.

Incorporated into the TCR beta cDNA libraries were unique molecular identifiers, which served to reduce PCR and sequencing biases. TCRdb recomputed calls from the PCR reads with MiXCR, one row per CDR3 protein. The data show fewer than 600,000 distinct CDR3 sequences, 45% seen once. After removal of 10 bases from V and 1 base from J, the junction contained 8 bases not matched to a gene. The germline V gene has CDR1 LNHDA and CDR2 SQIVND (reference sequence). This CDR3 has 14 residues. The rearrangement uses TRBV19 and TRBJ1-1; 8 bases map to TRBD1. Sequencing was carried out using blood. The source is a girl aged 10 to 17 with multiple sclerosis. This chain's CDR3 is CATTLTGANTEAFF. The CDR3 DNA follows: TGTGCCACAACACTGACAGGGGCGAACACTGAAGCTTTCTTT.